In this sample, the clone carrying this TCR beta chain turned up once. The data are from a study of blood T cell repertoires in COVID-19. The ends were cut back, 5 bases at V and 14 bases at J, with 16 bases in the middle. CDR1 and CDR2 (germline): SGHVS, FQNEAQ. The CDR3 loop spans 12 amino acids. TCRdb's copy holds only in-frame clones and misses some; the assay was immunoSEQ multiplex PCR. The sample yields roughly 90,000 clones, roughly 83% seen once. Specimen: peripheral blood. This TCR derives from a human donor in a cohort sampled during active COVID-19. The V gene is TRBV7-8, the J gene TRBJ2-1; possibly TRBD2 for D (6 bases). The CDR3 spells CASSNTTSLEFF. The CDR3 region has the DNA TGTGCCAGCAGCAACACCACTAGCCTCGAGTTCTTC.